This section outlines one T cell receptor beta chain sequence together with its context. This entry comes from a study of blood T cell repertoires in COVID-19. Turning to the study itself: Acute and convalescent COVID-19 specimens originated in the United States, Italy and Spain. The cDNA or gDNA used as material had been derived from T cells, B-cell-depleted T cells, or PBMCs.

The authors' processing: Estimated nucleated cell counts came from reference gene primer amplification. TCRdb's copy holds only in-frame clones and misses some; the assay was immunoSEQ multiplex PCR. The V and J calls and the clone size are those of that table, but D and trimming were determined from the DNA. The profile covers 250,000 to 300,000 clones, with roughly nine tenths appearing a single time and 4.6% taken by the ten largest. The CDR3 runs 15 residues. CDR1 is SEHNR, CDR2 FQNEAQ, per germline (reference sequence). The junction had 8 bases not matched to a gene; V was cut back by 5 bases and J by 8 bases.

Sequencing input: peripheral blood. The chain is built from TRBV7-9 and TRBJ2-1; TRBD2 agrees at 11 bases. The sequence came from a woman aged 40 to 50 who had recovered from COVID-19. CDR3 residues: CASSISGGASHEQFF. In nucleotides, the CDR3 is TGTGCCAGCAGCATTAGCGGGGGGGCATCCCATGAGCAGTTCTTC.